This record covers a single T cell receptor beta chain. The data originate from a study of blood T cell repertoires in COVID-19. Measured with immunoSEQ multiplex PCR; TCRdb has only the in-frame clones, and not every one. The table includes about 73,000 clones, about 79% detected once. CDR3 length equals 18 residues. The junction had 13 bases not matched to a gene; V was cut back by 5 bases and J by 4 bases. Germline CDR1 and CDR2: SEHNR and FQNEAQ (reference sequence). Specimen: peripheral blood. The receptor comes from a woman in her sixties with acute or convalescent COVID-19. This rearrangement joins TRBV7-9 to TRBJ2-2; 10 nucleotides agree with TRBD2. CDR3 coding DNA: TGTGCCAGCAGCCCCCGCGGTAGCGGGAGGATTCCCACCGGGGAGCTGTTTTTT. Encoded protein: CASSPRGSGRIPTGELFF.